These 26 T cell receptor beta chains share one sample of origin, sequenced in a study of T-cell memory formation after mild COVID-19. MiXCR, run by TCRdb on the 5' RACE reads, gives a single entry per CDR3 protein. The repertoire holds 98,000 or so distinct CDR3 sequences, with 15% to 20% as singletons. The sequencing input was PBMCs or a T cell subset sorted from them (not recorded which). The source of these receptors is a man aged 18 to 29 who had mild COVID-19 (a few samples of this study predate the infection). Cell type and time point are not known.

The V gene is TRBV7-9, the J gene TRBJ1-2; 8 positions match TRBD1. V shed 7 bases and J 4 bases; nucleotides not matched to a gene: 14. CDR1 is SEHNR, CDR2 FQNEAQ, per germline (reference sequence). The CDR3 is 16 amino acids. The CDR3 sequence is CASTQGRGQGGYGYTF. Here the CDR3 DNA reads TGTGCCAGCACCCAGGGCAGGGGGCAAGGAGGCTATGGCTACACCTTC.

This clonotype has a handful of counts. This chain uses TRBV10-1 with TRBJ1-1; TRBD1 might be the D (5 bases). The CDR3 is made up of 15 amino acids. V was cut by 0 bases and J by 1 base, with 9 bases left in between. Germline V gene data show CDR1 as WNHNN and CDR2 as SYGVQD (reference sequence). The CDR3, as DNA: TGCGCCAGCAGTGAGTCCGGGGCTGGGAACACTGAAGCTTTCTTT. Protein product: CASSESGAGNTEAFF.

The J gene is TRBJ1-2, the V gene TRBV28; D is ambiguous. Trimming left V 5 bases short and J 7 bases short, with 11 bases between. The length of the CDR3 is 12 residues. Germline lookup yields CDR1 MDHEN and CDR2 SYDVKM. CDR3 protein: CASSPNSAGYTF. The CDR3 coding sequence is TGTGCCAGCAGTCCCAACTCTGCTGGCTACACCTTC.

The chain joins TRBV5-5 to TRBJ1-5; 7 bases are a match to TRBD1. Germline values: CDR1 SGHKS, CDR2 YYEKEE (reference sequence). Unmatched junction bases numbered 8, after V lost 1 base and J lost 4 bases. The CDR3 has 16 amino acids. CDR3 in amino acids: CASSLRGRGVNQPQHF. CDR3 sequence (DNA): TGTGCCAGCAGCTTGAGGGGGCGCGGGGTGAATCAGCCCCAGCATTTT.

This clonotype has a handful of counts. CDR3 region: CASSEVGVRSPLHF. The CDR3 DNA reads TGTGCCAGCAGTGAGGTGGGGGTAAGATCACCCCTCCACTTT. The chain couples TRBV2 to TRBJ1-6, with TRBD1 as a possible D gene (5 bases). V lost 3 bases and J lost 10, with 13 bases in between. Germline assignment: CDR1 SNHLY and CDR2 FYNNEI. The CDR3 consists of 14 residues.

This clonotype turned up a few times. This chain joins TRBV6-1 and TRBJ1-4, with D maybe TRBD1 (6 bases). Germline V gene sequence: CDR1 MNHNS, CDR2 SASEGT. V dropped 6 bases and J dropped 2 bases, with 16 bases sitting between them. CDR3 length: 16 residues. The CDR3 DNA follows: TGTGCCAGCAGCCCCCGAGAGGGGGGGACTAATGAAAAACTGTTTTTT. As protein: CASSPREGGTNEKLFF.

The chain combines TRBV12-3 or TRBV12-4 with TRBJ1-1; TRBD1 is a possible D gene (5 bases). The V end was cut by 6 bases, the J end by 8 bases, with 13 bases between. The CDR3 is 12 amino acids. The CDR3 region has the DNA TGTGCCAGCAGCCCAAGCGACAGAGAAGCTTTCTTT. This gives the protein CASSPSDREAFF.

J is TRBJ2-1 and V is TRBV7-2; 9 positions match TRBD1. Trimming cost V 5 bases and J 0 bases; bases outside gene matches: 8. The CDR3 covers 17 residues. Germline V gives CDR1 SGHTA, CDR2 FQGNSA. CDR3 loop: CASSKTGGLGSYNEQFF. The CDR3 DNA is TGTGCCAGCAGCAAAACAGGGGGCCTGGGCTCCTACAATGAGCAGTTCTTC.

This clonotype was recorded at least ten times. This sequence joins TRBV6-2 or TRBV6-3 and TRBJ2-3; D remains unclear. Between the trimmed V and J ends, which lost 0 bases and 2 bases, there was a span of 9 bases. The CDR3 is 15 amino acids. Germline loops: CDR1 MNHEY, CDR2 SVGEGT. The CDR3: CASSYSETDTDTQYF. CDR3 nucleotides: TGTGCCAGCAGTTACTCCGAGACCGACACAGATACGCAGTATTTT.

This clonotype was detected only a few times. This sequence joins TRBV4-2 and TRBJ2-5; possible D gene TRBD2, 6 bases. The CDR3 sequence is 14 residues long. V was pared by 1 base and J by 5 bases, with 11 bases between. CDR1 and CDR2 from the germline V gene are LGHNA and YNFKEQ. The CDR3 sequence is CASSQGSAGETQYF. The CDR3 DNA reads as TGTGCCAGCAGCCAAGGGTCGGCGGGGGAGACCCAGTACTTC.

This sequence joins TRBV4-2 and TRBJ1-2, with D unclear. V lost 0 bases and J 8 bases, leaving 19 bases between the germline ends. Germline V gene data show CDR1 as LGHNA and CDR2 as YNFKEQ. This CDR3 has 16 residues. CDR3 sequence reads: CASSQDQGRKNGGYTF. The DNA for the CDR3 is TGTGCCAGCAGCCAAGATCAAGGACGCAAAAACGGGGGCTACACCTTC.

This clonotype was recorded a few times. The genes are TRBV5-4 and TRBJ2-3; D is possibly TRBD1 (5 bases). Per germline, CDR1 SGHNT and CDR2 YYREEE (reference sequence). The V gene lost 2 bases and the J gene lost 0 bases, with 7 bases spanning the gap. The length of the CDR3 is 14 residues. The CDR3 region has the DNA TGTGCCAGCAGCTTATCAGGGAGCACAGATACGCAGTATTTT. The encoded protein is CASSLSGSTDTQYF.

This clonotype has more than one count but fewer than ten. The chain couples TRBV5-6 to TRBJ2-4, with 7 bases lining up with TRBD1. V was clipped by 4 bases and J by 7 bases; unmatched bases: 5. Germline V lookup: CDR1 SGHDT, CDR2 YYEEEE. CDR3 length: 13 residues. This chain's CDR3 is CASSLDRANIQYF. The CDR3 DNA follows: TGTGCCAGCAGCCTAGACAGGGCGAACATTCAGTACTTC.

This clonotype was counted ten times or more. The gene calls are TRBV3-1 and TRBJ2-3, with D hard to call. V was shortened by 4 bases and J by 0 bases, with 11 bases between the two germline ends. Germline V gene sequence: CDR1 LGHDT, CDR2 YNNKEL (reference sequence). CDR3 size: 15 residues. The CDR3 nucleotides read TGTGCCAGCAGCCGGGTTGTTGCTAGCACAGATACGCAGTATTTT. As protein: CASSRVVASTDTQYF.

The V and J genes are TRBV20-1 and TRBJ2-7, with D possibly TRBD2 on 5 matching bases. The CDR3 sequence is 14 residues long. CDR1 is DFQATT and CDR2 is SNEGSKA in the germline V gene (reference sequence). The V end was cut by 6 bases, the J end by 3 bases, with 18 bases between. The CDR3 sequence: CSATDGPGDYEQYV. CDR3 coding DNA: TGCAGTGCCACGGACGGACCCGGGGACTACGAGCAGTACGTC.

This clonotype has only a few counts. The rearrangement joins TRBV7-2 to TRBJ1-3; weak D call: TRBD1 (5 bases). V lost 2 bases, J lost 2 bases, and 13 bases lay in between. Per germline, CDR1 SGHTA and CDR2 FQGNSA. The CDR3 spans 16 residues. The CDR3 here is CASSLSGGATGNTIYF. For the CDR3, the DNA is TGTGCCAGCAGCTTAAGTGGGGGTGCCACTGGAAACACCATATATTTT.

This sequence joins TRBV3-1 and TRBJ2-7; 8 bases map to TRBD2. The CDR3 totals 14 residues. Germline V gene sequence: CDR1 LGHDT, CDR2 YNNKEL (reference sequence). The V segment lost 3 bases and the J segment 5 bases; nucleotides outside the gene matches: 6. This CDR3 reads CASSHGGEWDEQYF. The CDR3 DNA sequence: TGTGCCAGCAGCCACGGGGGGGAGTGGGACGAGCAGTACTTC.

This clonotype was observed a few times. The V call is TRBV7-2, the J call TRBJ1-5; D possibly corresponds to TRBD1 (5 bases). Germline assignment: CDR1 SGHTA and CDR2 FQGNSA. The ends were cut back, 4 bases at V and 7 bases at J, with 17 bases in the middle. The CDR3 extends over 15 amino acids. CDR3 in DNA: TGTGCCAGCAGCTCGCTGACAGCGGGTCGGCAGCCCCAGCATTTT. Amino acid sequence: CASSSLTAGRQPQHF.

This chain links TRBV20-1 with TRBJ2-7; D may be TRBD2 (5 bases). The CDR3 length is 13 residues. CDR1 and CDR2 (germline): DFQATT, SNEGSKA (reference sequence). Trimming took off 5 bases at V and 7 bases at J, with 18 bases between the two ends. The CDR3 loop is CSAFRAEGMEQYF. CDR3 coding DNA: TGCAGTGCTTTCCGGGCCGAGGGAATGGAGCAGTACTTC.

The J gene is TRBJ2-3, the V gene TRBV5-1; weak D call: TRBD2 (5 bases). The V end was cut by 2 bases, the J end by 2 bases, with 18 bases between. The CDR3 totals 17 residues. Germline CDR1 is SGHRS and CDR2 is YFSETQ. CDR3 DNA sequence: TGCGCCAGCAGCTTTTTGGCGGGCACTCTCCCCACAGATACGCAGTATTTT. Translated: CASSFLAGTLPTDTQYF. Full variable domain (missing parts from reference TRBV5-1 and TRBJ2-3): KAGVTQTPRYLIKTRGQQVTLSCSPISGHRSVSWYQQTPGQGLQFLFEYFSETQRNKGNFPGRFSGRQFSNSRSEMNVSTLELGDSALYLCASSFLAGTLPTDTQYFGPGTRLTVL.

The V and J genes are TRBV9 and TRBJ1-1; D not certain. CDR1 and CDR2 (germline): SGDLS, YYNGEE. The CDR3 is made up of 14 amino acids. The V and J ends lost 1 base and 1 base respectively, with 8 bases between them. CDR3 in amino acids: CASSVSDGNTEAFF. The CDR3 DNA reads TGTGCCAGCAGCGTATCAGACGGGAACACTGAAGCTTTCTTT.

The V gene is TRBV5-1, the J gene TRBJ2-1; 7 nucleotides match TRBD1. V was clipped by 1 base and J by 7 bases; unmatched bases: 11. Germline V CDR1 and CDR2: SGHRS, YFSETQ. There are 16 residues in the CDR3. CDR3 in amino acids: CASSLPTTGVGNEQFF. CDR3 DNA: TGCGCCAGCAGCTTGCCGACCACAGGGGTGGGGAATGAGCAGTTCTTC.

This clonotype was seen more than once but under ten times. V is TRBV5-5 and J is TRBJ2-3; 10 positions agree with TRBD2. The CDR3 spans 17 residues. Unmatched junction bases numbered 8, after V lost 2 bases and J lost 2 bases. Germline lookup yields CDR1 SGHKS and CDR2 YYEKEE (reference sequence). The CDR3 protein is CASSFSGGATNTDTQYF. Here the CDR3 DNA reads TGTGCCAGCAGCTTCAGCGGGGGGGCGACAAACACAGATACGCAGTATTTT.

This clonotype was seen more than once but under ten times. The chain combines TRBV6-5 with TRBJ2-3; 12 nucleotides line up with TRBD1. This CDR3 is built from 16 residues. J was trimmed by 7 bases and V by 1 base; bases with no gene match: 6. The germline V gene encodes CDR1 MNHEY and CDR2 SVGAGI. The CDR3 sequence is CASSYFGTGGSYTQYF. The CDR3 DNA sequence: TGTGCCAGCAGTTACTTCGGGACAGGGGGCTCATATACGCAGTATTTT.

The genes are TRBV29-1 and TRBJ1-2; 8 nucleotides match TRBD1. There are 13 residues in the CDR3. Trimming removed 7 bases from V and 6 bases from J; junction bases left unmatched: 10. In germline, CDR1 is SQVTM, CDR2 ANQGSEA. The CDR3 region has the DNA TGCAGCGGAAAATCCGGACAGGGCGATGGCTACACCTTC. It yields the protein CSGKSGQGDGYTF.

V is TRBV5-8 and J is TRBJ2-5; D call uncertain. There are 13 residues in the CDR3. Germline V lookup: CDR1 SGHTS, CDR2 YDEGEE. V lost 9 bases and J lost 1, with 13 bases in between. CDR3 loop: CATWYGIQETQYF. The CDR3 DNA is TGTGCCACCTGGTACGGAATCCAAGAGACCCAGTACTTC.